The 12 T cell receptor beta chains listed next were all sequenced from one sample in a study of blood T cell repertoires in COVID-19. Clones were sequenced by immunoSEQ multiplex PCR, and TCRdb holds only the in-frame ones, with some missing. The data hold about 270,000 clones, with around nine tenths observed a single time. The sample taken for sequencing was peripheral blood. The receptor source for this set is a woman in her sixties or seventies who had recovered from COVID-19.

In DNA form, the CDR3 reads TGTGCCAGCAGCCAAGCCCAGGGGGTCGCCTACAATGAGCAGTTCTTC. This translates into CASSQAQGVAYNEQFF. The rearrangement links TRBV4-2 to TRBJ2-1, with 7 bases matching TRBD1. V shed 1 base and J 2 bases; nucleotides not matched to a gene: 5. CDR1 LGHNA and CDR2 YNFKEQ come from the germline V gene. The CDR3 sequence is 16 residues long.

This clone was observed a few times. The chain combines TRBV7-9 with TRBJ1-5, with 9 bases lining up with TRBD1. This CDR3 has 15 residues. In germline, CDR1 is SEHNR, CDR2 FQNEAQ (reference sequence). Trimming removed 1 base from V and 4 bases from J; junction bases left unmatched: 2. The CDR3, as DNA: TGTGCCAGCAGCTTAGAGACAGGGGGGAATCAGCCCCAGCATTTT. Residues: CASSLETGGNQPQHF.

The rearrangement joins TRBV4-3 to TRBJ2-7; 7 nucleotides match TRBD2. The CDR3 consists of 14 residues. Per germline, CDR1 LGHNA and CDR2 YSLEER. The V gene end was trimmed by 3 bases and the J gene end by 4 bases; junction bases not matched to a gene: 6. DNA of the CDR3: TGCGCCAGCAGCCATACTTCCGGGGGGTACGAGCAGTACTTC. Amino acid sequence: CASSHTSGGYEQYF.

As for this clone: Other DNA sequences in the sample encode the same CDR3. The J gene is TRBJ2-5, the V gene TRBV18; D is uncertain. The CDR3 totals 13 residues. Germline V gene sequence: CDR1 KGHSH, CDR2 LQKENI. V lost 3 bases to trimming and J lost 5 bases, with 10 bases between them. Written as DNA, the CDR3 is TGTGCCAGCTCACCTTCCCTCCTGGAGACCCAGTACTTC. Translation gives CASSPSLLETQYF. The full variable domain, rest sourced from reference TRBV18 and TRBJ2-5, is NAGVMQNPRHLVRRRGQEARLRCSPMKGHSHVYWYRQLPEEGLKFMVYLQKENIIDESGMPKERFSAEFPKEGPSILRIQQVVRGDSAAYFCASSPSLLETQYFGPGTRLLVL.

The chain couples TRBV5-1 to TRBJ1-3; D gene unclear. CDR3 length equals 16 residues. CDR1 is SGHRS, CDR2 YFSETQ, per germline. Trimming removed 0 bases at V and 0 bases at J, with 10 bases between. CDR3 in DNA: TGCGCCAGCAGCTTGGGGACTGCCAGCTCTGGAAACACCATATATTTT. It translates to CASSLGTASSGNTIYF. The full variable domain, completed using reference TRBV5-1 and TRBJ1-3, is KAGVTQTPRYLIKTRGQQVTLSCSPISGHRSVSWYQQTPGQGLQFLFEYFSETQRNKGNFPGRFSGRQFSNSRSEMNVSTLELGDSALYLCASSLGTASSGNTIYFGEGSWLTVV.

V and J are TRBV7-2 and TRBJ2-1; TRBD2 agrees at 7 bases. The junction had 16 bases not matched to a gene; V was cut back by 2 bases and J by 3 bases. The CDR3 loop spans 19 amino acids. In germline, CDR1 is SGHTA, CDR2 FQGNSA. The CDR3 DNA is TGTGCCAGCAGCTTAACGAGACCCCGCGAGCGGGGCGGCTACAATGAGCAGTTCTTC. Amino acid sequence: CASSLTRPRERGGYNEQFF.

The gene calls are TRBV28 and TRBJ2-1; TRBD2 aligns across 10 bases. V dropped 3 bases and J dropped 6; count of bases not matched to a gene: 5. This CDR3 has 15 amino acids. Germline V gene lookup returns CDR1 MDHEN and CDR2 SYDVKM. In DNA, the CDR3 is TGTGCCAGCAGTTTTAGCGGGGGGCGGGTCAATGAGCAGTTCTTC. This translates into CASSFSGGRVNEQFF. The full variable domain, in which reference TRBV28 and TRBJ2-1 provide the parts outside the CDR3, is DVKVTQSSRYLVKRTGEKVFLECVQDMDHENMFWYRQDPGLGLRLIYFSYDVKMKEKGDIPEGYSVSREKKERFSLILESASTNQTSMYLCASSFSGGRVNEQFFGPGTRLTVL.

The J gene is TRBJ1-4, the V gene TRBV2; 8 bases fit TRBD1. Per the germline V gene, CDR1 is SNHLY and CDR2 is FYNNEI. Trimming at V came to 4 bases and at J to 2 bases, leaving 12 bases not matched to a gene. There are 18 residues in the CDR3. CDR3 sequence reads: CASSGQGTLGGTNEKLFF. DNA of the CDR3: TGTGCCAGCAGTGGACAGGGGACCTTGGGGGGCACTAATGAAAAACTGTTTTTT.

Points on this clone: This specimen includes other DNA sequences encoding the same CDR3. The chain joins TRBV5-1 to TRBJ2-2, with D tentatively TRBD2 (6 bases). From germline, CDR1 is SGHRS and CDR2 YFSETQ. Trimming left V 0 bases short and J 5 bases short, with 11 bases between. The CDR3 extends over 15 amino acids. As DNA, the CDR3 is TGCGCCAGCAGCTTGGTCCGTGGAGGGACCGGGGAGCTGTTTTTT. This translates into CASSLVRGGTGELFF.

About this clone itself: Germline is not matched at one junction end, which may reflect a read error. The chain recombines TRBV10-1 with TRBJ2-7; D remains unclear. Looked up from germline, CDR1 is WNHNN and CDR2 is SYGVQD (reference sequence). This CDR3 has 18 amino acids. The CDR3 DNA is TGCGCCAGCAGGGAGTCCCGGCCAAGTCCAGGAATCTCCTACGAGCAGTACTTC. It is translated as CASRESRPSPGISYEQYF.

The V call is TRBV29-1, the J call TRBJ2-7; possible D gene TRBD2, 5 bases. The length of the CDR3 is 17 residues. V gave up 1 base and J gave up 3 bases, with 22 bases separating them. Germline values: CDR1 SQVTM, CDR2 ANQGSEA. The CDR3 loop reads CSVEARAGRSPDYEQYF. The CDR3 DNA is TGCAGCGTTGAAGCTCGCGCGGGCAGATCCCCCGACTACGAGCAGTACTTC.

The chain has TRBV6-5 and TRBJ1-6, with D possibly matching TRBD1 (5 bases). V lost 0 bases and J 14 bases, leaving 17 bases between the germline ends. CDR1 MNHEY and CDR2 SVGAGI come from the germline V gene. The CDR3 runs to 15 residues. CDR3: CASSYSSRDRQTLHF. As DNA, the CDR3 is TGTGCCAGCAGTTACTCGTCCCGTGACAGACAGACCCTCCACTTT.